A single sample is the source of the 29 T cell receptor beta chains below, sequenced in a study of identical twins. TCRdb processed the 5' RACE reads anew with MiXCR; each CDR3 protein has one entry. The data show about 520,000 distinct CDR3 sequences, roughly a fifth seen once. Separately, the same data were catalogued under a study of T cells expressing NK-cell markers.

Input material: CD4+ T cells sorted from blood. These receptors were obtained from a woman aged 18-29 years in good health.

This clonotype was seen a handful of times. The CDR3: CASSQHAGPSTDTQYF. CDR3 bases: TGTGCCAGCAGCCAACACGCGGGGCCTAGCACAGATACGCAGTATTTT. The chain uses TRBV3-1 and TRBJ2-3, with TRBD2 as a possible D gene (6 bases). The CDR3 is 16 amino acids. CDR1 is LGHDT and CDR2 is YNNKEL in the germline V gene (reference sequence). V was shortened by 2 bases and J by 0 bases, with 12 bases between the two germline ends.

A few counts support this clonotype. The CDR3 DNA reads TGTGCCAGCAGTTTCGGGGGCCATCGCTCTGGGGCCAACGTCCTGACTTTC. Amino acids: CASSFGGHRSGANVLTF. V usage is TRBV12-3 or TRBV12-4 and J usage is TRBJ2-6; the D call may be TRBD1 or TRBD2 (6 bases each). V was pared by 3 bases and J by 0 bases, with 12 bases between. The length of the CDR3 is 17 residues.

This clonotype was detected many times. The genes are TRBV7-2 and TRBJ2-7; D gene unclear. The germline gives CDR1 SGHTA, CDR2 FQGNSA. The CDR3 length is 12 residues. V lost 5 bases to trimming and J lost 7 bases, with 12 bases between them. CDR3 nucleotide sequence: TGTGCCAGCAGCCGGTCCGTAGGGGAGCAGTACTTC. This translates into CASSRSVGEQYF.

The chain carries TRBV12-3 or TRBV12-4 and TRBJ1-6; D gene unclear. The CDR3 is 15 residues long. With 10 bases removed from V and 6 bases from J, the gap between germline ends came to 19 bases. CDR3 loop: CATKRTGIVNSPLHF. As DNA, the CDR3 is TGTGCCACCAAGAGAACGGGAATAGTTAATTCACCCCTCCACTTT.

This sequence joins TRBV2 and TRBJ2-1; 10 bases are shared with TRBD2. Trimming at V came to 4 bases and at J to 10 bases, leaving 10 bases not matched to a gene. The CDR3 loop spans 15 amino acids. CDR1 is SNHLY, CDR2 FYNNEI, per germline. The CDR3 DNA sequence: TGTGCCAGCAGTGGACTAGCGGGTCCCTACCAGGAGCAGTTCTTC. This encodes CASSGLAGPYQEQFF.

In DNA form, the CDR3 reads TGTGCCAGCAGCTTAGGTACTACTAGGGATACGCAGTATTTT. It codes for CASSLGTTRDTQYF. The chain is built from TRBV7-2 and TRBJ2-3; maybe TRBD2 (5 bases). Trimming shortened V by 1 base and J by 6 bases, and 11 bases separated the two germline ends. CDR1 SGHTA and CDR2 FQGNSA come from the germline V gene. CDR3 length equals 14 residues.

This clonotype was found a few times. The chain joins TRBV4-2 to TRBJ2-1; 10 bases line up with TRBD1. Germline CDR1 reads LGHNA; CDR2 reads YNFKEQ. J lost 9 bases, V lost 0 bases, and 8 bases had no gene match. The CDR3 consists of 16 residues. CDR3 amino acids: CASSQDAGQGLGEQFF. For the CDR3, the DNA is TGTGCCAGCAGCCAAGACGCGGGACAGGGGTTAGGTGAGCAGTTCTTC.

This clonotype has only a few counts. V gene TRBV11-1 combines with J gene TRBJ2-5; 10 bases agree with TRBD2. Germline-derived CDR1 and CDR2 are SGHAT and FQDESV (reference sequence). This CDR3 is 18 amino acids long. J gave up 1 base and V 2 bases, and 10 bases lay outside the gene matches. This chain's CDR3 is CASSLYTSGARLQETQYF. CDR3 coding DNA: TGTGCCAGCAGCTTATATACTAGCGGGGCCCGGCTCCAAGAGACCCAGTACTTC.

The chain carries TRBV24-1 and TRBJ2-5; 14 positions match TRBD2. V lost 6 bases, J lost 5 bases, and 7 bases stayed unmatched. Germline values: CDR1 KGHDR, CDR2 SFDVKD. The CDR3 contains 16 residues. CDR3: CATSPGTSGGWETQYF. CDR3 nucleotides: TGTGCCACCAGTCCCGGGACTAGCGGGGGATGGGAGACCCAGTACTTC.

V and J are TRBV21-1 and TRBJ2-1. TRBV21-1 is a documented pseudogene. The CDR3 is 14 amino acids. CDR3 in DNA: TGTGCCAGCCCCAACTCCAGCTCCTACAATGAGCAGTTCTTC. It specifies CASPNSSSYNEQFF.

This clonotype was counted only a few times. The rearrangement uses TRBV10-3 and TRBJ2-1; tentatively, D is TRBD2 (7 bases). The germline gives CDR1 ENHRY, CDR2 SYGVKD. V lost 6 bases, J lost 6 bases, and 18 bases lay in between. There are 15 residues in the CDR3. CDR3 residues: CAISRGAWTINEQFF. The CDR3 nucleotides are TGTGCCATCAGCCGGGGGGCGTGGACGATCAATGAGCAGTTCTTC.

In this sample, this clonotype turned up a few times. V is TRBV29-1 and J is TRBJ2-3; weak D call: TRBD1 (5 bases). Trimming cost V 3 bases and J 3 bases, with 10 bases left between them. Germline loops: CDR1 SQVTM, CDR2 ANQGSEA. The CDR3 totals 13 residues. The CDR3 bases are TGCAGCGTTGACCAGGGAAGAACAGATACGCAGTATTTT. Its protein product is CSVDQGRTDTQYF.

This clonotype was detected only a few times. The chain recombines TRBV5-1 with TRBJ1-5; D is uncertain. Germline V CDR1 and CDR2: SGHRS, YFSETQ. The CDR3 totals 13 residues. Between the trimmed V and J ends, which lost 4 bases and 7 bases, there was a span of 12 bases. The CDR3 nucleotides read TGCGCCAGCAGCAATGTTCCGGGACAGCCCCAGCATTTT. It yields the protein CASSNVPGQPQHF.

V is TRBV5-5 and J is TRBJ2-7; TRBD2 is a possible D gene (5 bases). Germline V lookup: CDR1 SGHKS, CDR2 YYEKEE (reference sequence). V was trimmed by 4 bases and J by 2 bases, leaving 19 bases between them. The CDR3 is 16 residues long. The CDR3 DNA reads TGTGCCAGCAGCGTGAACAGCGGCACCGCGACCTACGAGCAGTACTTC. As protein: CASSVNSGTATYEQYF.

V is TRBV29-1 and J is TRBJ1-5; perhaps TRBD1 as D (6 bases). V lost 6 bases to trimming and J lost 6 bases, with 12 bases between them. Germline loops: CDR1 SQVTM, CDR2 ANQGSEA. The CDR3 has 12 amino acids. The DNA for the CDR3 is TGCAGCGTACAGGGACCGAGTCAGCCCCAGCATTTT. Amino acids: CSVQGPSQPQHF. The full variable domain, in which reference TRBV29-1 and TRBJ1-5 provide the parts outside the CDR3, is SAVISQKPSRDICQRGTSLTIQCQVDSQVTMMFWYRQQPGQSLTLIATANQGSEATYESGFVIDKFPISRPNLTFSTLTVSNMSPEDSSIYLCSVQGPSQPQHFGDGTRLSIL.

The CDR3 spells CASSGAGGSYEQYF. CDR3 DNA sequence: TGTGCCAGCAGCGGGGCGGGGGGGAGCTACGAGCAGTACTTC. The chain carries TRBV27 and TRBJ2-7; the match to TRBD2 covers 9 bases. Germline CDR1 reads MNHEY; CDR2 reads SMNVEV (reference sequence). V trimming: 6 bases; J trimming: 3 bases; junction bases outside the gene matches: 6. The CDR3 spans 14 residues.

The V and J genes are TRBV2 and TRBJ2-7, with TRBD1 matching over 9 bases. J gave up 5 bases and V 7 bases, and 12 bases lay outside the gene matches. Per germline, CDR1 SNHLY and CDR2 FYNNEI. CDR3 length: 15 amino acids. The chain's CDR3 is CASNEGQGSFHEQYF. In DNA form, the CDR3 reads TGTGCCAGCAACGAAGGACAGGGGTCGTTTCACGAGCAGTACTTC.

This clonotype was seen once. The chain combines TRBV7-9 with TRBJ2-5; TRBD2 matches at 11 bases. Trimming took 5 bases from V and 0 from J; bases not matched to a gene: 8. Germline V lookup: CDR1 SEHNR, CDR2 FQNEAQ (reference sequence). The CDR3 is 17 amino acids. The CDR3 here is CASSRAGTSGHQETQYF. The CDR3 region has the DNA TGTGCCAGCAGCCGAGCCGGGACTAGCGGACACCAAGAGACCCAGTACTTC.

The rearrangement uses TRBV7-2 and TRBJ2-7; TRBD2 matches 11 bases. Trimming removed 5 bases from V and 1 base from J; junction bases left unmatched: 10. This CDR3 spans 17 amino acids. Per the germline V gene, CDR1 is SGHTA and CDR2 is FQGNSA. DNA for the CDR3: TGTGCCAGCAGCCAGAGGGGACTAGCGGACTTGTCCTACGAGCAGTACTTC. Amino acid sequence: CASSQRGLADLSYEQYF.

The CDR3 region has the DNA TGTGCCAGCAGCTTTTTACGGGAGGCCCGCACAGATACGCAGTATTTT. This encodes CASSFLREARTDTQYF. The chain recombines TRBV7-2 with TRBJ2-3, with TRBD2 identical over 7 bases. This CDR3 is built from 16 residues. In germline, CDR1 is SGHTA, CDR2 FQGNSA. The trim removed 3 bases at V and 1 base at J, leaving 7 bases unmatched. Combining the CDR3 with reference TRBV7-2 and TRBJ2-3 gives the whole variable domain GAGVSQSPSNKVTEKGKDVELRCDPISGHTALYWYRQSLGQGLEFLIYFQGNSAPDKSGLPSDRFSAERTGGSVSTLTIQRTQQEDSAVYLCASSFLREARTDTQYFGPGTRLTVL.

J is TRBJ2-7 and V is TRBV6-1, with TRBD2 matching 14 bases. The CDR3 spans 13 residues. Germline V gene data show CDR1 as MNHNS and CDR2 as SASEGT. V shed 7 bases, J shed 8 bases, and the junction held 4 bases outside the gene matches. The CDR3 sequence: CASNRLAGGQQYF. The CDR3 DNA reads TGTGCCAGCAACCGACTAGCGGGGGGGCAGCAGTACTTC.

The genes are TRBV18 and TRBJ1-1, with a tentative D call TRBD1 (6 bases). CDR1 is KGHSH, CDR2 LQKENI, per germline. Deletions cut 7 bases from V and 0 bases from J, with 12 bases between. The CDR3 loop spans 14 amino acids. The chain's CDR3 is CASFAGALNTEAFF. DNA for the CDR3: TGTGCCAGCTTCGCAGGGGCTCTGAACACTGAAGCTTTCTTT. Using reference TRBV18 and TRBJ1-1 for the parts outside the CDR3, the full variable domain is NAGVMQNPRHLVRRRGQEARLRCSPMKGHSHVYWYRQLPEEGLKFMVYLQKENIIDESGMPKERFSAEFPKEGPSILRIQQVVRGDSAAYFCASFAGALNTEAFFGQGTRLTVV.

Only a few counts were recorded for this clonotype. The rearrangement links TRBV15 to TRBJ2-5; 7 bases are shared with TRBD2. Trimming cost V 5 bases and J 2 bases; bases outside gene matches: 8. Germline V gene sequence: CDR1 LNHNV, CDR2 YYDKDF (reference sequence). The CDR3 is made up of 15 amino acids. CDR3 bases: TGTGCCACCAGCTCAGGTCCGGGGGGACAAGAGACCCAGTACTTC. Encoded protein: CATSSGPGGQETQYF.

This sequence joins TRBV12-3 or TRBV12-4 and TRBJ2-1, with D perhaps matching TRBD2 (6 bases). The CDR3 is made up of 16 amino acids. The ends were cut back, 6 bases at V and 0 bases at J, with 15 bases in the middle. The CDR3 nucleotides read TGTGCCAGCAGCACCCCCGGGGGAAGCTCCTACAATGAGCAGTTCTTC. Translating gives CASSTPGGSSYNEQFF.

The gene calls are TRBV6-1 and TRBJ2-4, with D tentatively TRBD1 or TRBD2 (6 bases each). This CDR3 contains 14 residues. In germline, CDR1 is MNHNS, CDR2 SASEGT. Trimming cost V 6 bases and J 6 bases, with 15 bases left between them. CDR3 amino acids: CASSPRRGVNIQYF. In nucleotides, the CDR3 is TGTGCCAGCAGCCCCCGGAGGGGGGTAAACATTCAGTACTTC.

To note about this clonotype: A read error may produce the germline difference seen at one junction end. CDR3 bases: TGTGCCAGCAGTTTAGTCGCAGATACGCGGTATTTT. Translating gives CASSLVADTRYF. V and J are TRBV12-3 or TRBV12-4 and TRBJ2-3; no clear D. The CDR3 totals 12 residues.

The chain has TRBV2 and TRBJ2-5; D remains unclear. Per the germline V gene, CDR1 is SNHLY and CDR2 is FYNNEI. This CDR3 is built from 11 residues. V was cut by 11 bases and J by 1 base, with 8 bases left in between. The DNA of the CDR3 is TGTGCCGGCGCCATCCAAGAGACCCAGTACTTC. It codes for CAGAIQETQYF.

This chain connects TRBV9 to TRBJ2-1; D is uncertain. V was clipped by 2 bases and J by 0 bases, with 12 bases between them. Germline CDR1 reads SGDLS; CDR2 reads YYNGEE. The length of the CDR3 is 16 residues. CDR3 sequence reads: CASSVLSASSYNEQFF. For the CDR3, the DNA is TGTGCCAGCAGCGTCTTAAGCGCCAGCTCCTACAATGAGCAGTTCTTC.

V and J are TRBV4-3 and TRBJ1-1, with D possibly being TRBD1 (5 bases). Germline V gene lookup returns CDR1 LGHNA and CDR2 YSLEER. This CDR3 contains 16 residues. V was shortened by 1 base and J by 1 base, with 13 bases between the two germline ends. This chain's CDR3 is CASSQGMGGANTEAFF. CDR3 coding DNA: TGCGCCAGCAGCCAAGGGATGGGAGGGGCGAACACTGAAGCTTTCTTT.